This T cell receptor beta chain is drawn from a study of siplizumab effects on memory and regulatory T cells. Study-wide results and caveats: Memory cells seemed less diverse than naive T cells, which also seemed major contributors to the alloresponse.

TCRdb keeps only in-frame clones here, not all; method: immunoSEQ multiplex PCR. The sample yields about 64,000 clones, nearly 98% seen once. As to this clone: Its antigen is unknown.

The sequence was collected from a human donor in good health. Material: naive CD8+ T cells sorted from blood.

The CDR3 here is CASSSSRGTGELFF. CDR3 sequence (DNA): TGTGCCAGCAGTTCCTCTAGAGGCACCGGGGAGCTGTTTTTT. The gene calls are TRBV28 and TRBJ2-2; D unclear. V dropped 4 bases and J dropped 4 bases, with 10 bases sitting between them. CDR3 size: 14 residues. Germline CDR1 and CDR2: MDHEN and SYDVKM.